The present T cell receptor beta chain was sequenced within a study of spatial heterogeneity in lung cancer. General study results and limits: Detection of ubiquitous tumor TCRs in blood was higher at resection than follow-up.

Per germline, CDR1 SEHNR and CDR2 FQNEAQ (reference sequence). V was trimmed by 5 bases and J by 0 bases, leaving 11 bases between them. The CDR3 extends over 15 amino acids. Time point reported: sample taken at primary tumor resection. Unsorted whole RNA samples from tumor, nontumor lung or frozen PBMC were sequenced. MiXCR, applied by TCRdb to the 5' RACE reads, yields one record per CDR3 protein. The sample yields 40,000 to 55,000 distinct CDR3 sequences, roughly 15% seen once. To note about this clonotype: What it binds is unknown.

Sequenced here: PBMCs, sampled at surgery. This sequence joins TRBV7-9 and TRBJ1-5, with TRBD1 as a possible D gene (6 bases). The sequence derives from a male donor with early-stage non-small cell lung cancer. CDR3 sequence reads: CASSATGDSNQPQHF. In nucleotides, the CDR3 is TGTGCCAGCAGCGCGACAGGCGATAGCAATCAGCCCCAGCATTTT.